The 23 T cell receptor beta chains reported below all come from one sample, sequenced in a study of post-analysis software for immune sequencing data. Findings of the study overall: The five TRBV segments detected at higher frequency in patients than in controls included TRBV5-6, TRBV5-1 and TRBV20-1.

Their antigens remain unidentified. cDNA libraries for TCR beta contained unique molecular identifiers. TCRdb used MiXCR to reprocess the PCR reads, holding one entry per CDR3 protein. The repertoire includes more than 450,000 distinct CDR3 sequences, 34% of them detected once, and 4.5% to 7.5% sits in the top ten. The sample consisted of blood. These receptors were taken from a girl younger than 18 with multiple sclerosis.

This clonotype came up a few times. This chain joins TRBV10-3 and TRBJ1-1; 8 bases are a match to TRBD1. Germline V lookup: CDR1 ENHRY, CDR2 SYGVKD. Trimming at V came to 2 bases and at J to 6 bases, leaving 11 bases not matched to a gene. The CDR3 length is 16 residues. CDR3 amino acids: CAISEPAGQGLPEAFF. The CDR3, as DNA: TGTGCCATCAGTGAGCCCGCAGGACAGGGATTGCCTGAAGCTTTCTTT.

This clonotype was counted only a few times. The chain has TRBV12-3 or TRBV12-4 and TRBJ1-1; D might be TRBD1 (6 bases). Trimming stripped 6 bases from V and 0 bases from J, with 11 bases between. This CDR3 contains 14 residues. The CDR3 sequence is CASRPQGLNTEAFF. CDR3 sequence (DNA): TGTGCCAGCAGGCCACAGGGCTTGAACACTGAAGCTTTCTTT.

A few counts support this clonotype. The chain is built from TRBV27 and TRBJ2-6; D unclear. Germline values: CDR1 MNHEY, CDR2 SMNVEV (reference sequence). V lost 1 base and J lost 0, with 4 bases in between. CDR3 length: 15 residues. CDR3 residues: CASSLYDSGANVLTF. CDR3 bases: TGTGCCAGCAGTTTATATGACTCTGGGGCCAACGTCCTGACTTTC.

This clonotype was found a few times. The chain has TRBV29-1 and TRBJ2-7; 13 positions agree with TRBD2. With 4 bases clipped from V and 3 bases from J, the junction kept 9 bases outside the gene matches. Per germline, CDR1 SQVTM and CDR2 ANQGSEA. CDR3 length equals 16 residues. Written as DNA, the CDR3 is TGCAGCGTTGGACTAGCGGGGGGCCGCCGACACTACGAGCAGTACTTC. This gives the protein CSVGLAGGRRHYEQYF.

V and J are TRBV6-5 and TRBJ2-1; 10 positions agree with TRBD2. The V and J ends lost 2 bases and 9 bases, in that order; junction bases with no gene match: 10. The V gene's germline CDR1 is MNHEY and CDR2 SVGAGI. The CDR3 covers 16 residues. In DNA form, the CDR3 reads TGTGCCAGCAGTTACGGGGGGCCTAGCGGGGGCGGTGAGCAGTTCTTC. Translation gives CASSYGGPSGGGEQFF.

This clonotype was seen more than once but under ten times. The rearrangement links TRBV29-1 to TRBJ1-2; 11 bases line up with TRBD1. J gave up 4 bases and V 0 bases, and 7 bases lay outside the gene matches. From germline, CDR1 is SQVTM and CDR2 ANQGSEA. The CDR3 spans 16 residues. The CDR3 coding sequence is TGCAGCGTTGAAGATGTTAGGACAGGGGGCGTCTATGGCTACACCTTC. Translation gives CSVEDVRTGGVYGYTF.

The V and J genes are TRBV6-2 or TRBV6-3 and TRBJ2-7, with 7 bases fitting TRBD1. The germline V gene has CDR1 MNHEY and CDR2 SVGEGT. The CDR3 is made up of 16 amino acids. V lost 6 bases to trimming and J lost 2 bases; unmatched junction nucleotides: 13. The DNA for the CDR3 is TGTGCCAGCAGATACCAACAGGGGACAATGACCTACGAGCAGTACTTC. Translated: CASRYQQGTMTYEQYF.

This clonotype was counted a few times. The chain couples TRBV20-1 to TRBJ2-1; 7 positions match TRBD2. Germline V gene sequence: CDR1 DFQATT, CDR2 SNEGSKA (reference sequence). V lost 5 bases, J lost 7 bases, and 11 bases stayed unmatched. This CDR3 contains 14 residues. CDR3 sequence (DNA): TGCAGTGCTGAGAGGTCCAGCGGGGTTAATGAGCAGTTCTTC. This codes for CSAERSSGVNEQFF.

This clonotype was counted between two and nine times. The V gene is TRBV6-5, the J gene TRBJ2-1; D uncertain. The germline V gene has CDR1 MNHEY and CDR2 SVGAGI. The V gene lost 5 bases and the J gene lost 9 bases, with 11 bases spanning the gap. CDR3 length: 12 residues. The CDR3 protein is CASSRVPREQFF. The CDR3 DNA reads TGTGCCAGCAGTCGAGTTCCGCGTGAGCAGTTCTTC.

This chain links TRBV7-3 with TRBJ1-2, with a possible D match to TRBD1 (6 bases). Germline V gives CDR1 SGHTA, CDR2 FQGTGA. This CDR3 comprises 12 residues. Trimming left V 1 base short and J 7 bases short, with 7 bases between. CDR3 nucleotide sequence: TGTGCCAGCAGCTTAAACAGGGTTGGCTACACCTTC. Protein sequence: CASSLNRVGYTF.

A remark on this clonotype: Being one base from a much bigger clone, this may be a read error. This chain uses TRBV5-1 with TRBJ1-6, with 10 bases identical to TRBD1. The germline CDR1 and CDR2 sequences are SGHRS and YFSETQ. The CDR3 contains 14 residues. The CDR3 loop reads CANSRGQGNSPLHF. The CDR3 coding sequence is TGCGCCAACAGCCGGGGACAGGGGAACTCACCCCTCCACTTT.

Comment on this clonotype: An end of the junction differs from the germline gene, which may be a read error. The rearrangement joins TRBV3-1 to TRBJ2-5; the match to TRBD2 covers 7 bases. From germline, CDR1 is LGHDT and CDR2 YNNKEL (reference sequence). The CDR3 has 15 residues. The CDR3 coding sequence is TGTGCCGGCAGCCATCCCCGGGGGGTCCAGGAGACCCAGTACTTC. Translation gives CAGSHPRGVQETQYF.

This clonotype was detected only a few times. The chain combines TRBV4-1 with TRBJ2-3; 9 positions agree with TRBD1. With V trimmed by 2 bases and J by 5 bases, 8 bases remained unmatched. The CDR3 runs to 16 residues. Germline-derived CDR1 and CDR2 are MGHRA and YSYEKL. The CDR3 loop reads CASSQPGQGLEDTQYF. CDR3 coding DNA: TGCGCCAGCAGCCAACCGGGACAGGGTCTGGAAGATACGCAGTATTTT.

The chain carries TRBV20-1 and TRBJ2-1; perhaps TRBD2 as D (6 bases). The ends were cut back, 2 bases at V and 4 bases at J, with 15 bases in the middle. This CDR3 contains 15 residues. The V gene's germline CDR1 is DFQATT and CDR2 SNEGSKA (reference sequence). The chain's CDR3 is CSARRDSSLYNEQFF. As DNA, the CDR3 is TGCAGTGCTAGAAGGGACTCCTCCTTATACAATGAGCAGTTCTTC.

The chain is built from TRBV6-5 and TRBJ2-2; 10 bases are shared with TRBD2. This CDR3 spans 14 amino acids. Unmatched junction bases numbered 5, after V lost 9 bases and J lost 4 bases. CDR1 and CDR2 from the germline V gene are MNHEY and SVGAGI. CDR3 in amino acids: CASRAGGGTGELFF. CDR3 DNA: TGTGCCAGTAGAGCGGGAGGGGGCACCGGGGAGCTGTTTTTT.

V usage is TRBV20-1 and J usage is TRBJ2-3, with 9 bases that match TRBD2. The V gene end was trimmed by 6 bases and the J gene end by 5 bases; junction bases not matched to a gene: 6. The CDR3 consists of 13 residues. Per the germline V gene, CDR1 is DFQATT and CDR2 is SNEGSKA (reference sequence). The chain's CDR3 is CSASSGVVDTQYF. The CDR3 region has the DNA TGCAGTGCGTCTAGCGGGGTCGTAGATACGCAGTATTTT.

The CDR3 reads CSARGRTSHPDEQFF. The CDR3 coding sequence is TGCAGTGCTAGAGGTAGGACTAGCCATCCTGATGAGCAGTTCTTC. V usage is TRBV20-1 and J usage is TRBJ2-1; TRBD2 aligns across 8 bases. The trim removed 1 base at V and 8 bases at J, leaving 10 bases unmatched. CDR3 length equals 15 residues. Germline V CDR1 and CDR2: DFQATT, SNEGSKA (reference sequence).

The CDR3 DNA is TGTGCCACCTCAGAGGACGTCGGCGATGCGCAGTATTTT. It translates to CATSEDVGDAQYF. The chain joins TRBV7-9 to TRBJ2-3; D is ambiguous. This CDR3 is 13 amino acids long. Germline assignment: CDR1 SEHNR and CDR2 FQNEAQ (reference sequence). Deletions cut 10 bases from V and 10 bases from J, with 21 bases between.

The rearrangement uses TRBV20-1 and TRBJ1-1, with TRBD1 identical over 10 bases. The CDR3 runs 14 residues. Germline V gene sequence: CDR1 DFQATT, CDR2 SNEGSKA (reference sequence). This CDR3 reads CRAPGDRGNTEAFF. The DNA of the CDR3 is TGCAGGGCTCCGGGGGACAGGGGGAACACTGAAGCTTTCTTT.

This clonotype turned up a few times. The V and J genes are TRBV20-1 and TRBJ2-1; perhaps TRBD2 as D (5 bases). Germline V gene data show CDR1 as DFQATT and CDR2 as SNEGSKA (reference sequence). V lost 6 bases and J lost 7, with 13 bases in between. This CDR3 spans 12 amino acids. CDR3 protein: CSARRPRNEQFF. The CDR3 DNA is TGCAGTGCCCGGAGGCCCCGGAATGAGCAGTTCTTC.

The CDR3 sequence: CASSYFKTVDTQYF. The CDR3 bases are TGTGCCAGCAGTTACTTTAAGACAGTCGATACGCAGTATTTT. V and J are TRBV6-2 or TRBV6-3 and TRBJ2-3, with D maybe TRBD1 (5 bases). CDR1 is MNHEY and CDR2 is SVGEGT in the germline V gene. The V gene lost 1 base and the J gene lost 6 bases, with 11 bases spanning the gap. The CDR3 is 14 amino acids.

The CDR3 sequence is CASSRTEQEAQYF. The CDR3, as DNA: TGTGCCAGCAGCCGGACGGAACAAGAGGCCCAGTACTTC. This chain uses TRBV7-9 with TRBJ2-7; D remains unclear. The germline V gene has CDR1 SEHNR and CDR2 FQNEAQ (reference sequence). Deletions cut 5 bases from V and 10 bases from J, with 18 bases between. CDR3 size: 13 residues.

CDR3 amino acids: CASSYPNGGASNEKLFF. The DNA of the CDR3 is TGTGCCAGCAGTTACCCTAACGGCGGGGCGAGTAACGAAAAACTGTTTTTT. The rearrangement links TRBV6-6 to TRBJ1-4, with D possibly matching TRBD1 (5 bases). The germline V gene encodes CDR1 MNHNY and CDR2 SVGAGI (reference sequence). CDR3 size: 17 residues. V was clipped by 2 bases and J by 8 bases, with 21 bases between them.